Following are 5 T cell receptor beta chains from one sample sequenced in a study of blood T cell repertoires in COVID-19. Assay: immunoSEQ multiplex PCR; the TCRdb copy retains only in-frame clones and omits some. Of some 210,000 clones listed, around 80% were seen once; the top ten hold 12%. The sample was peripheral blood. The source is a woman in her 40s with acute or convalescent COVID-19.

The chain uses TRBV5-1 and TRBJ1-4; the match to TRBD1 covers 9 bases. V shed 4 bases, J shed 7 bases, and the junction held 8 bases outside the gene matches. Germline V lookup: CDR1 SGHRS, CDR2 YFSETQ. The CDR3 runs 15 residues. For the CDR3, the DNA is TGCGCCAGCAGCCCGAAGACAGGGGGTGGTGAAAAACTGTTTTTT. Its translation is CASSPKTGGGEKLFF.

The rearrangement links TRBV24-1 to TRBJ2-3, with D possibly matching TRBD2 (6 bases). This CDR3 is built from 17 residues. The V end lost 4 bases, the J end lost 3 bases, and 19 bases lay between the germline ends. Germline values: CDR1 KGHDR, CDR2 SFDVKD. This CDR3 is CATSDRTSPRGTDTQYF. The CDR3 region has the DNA TGTGCCACCAGTGACCGTACTAGCCCTCGGGGGACAGATACGCAGTATTTT.

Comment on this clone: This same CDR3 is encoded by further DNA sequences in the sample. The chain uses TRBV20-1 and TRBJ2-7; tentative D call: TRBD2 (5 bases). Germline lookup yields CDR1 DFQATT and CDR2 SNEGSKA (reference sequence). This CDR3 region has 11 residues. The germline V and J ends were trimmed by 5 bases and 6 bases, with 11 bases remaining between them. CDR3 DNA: TGCAGTGCTCGGACGGGGAGCGAGCAGTACTTC. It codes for CSARTGSEQYF.

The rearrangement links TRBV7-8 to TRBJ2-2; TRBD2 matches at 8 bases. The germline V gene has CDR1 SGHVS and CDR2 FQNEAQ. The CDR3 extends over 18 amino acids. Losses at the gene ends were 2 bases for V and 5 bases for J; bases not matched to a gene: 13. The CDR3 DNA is TGTGCCAGCAGCTTAATCTTCGGGAGGGCCCCGCGGACCGGGGAGCTGTTTTTT. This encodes CASSLIFGRAPRTGELFF.

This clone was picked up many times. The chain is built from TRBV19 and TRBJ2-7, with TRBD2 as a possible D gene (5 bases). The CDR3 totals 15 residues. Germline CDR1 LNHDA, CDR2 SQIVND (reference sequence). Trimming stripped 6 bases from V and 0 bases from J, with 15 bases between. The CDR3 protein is CASSLRGSRSYEQYF. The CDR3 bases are TGTGCCAGTAGCCTTCGCGGGTCCCGCTCCTACGAGCAGTACTTC.